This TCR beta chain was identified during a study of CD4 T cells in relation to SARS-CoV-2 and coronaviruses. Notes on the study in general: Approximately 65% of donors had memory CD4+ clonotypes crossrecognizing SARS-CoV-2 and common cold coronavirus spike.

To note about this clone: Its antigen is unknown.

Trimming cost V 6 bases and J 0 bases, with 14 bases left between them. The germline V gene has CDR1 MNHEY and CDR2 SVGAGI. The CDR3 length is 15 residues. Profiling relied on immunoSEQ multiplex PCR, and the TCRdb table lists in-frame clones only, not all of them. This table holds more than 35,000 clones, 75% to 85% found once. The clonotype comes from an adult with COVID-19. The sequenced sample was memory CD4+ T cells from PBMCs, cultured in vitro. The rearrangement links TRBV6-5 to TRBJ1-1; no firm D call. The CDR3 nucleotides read TGTGCCAGCAGCCGTACAGCGAACTTGAACACTGAAGCTTTCTTT. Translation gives CASSRTANLNTEAFF.